What follows is one T cell receptor beta chain and its context. Its antigen is currently unknown. Time point meaning: newly diagnosed GD, antithyroid drugs for less than 3 months. The TCR library used RNA extracted from PBMCs. As collected, the peripheral blood samples measured 7 to 9.5 milliliters each and went into EDTA tubes. With V trimmed by 4 bases and J by 7 bases, 9 bases remained unmatched. CDR1 is SGHRS, CDR2 YFSETQ, per germline. The CDR3 has 15 amino acids. This specimen belongs to a study of regulatory T cells in long-lasting Graves disease. Notes on the study in general: More public clonotypes were shared by persistent patients (around 3,000) than by new patients (fewer than 1,000).

Arm-PCR with iRepertoire HTBI primers amplified the CDR3 regions for these TCR beta libraries. Via MiXCR, TCRdb re-called the multiplex PCR reads, giving one row per CDR3 protein. The sample holds about 430,000 distinct CDR3 sequences; 15% are singletons and the top ten take about 8.3%. The same data also went into a second study, on T cells in Graves' hyperthyroidism and ophthalmopathy. As reported in that work: First-round RT-PCR of the TCR CDR3 relied on the HTBI primer set.

This chain uses TRBV5-1 with TRBJ2-1; 9 nucleotides match TRBD2. The sequencing here drew on peripheral blood mononuclear cells (PBMCs), taken at new diagnosis, from a patient treated with antithyroid drugs. The TCR originated in a woman in her thirties or forties with Graves disease. CDR3 bases: TGCGCCAGCAGCATTAGCGGGAGCCTGGGAAATGAGCAGTTCTTC. It encodes CASSISGSLGNEQFF.